The rows below give T cell receptor beta chains drawn from one sample of a study of shared clonotypes between healthy human individuals. Only in-frame clones appear in the TCRdb table, and some are missing; sequencing was by immunoSEQ multiplex PCR. The sample holds roughly 2 million clones; almost 96% are singletons and the top ten take more than 0.1%. Input material: naive CD4+ T cells sorted from blood. The receptors originated from a man between 18 and 29 years old in good health. CDR3s include the opening cysteine and the closing phenylalanine or tryptophan. Each record gives: V gene, clone size, J gene, CDR3 length, D gene, CDR3 protein, CDR3 DNA. The D gene is left open where the match is weak. Only part of the rows carry a size: once, few, many, or a class if the clone is expanded.

TRBV14,-,TRBJ1-1,13,-,CASSQGPNTEAFF,TGTGCCAGCAGCCAAGGTCCCAACACTGAAGCTTTCTTT
TRBV4-1,-,TRBJ2-2,20,TRBD2,CASSQGSGTSGRANTGELFF,TGCGCCAGCAGCCAAGGTTCTGGGACTAGCGGGAGGGCGAACACCGGGGAGCTGTTTTTT
TRBV11-2,once,TRBJ2-2,15,-,CASSLTGSNTGELFF,TGTGCCAGCAGCTTGACAGGATCGAACACCGGGGAGCTGTTTTTT
TRBV27,-,TRBJ1-5,15,-,CASNIQGTSNQPQHF,TGTGCCAGTAACATACAAGGCACGAGCAATCAGCCCCAGCATTTT
TRBV10-2,-,TRBJ2-4,13,-,CASSREYEGIQYF,TGCGCCAGCAGCCGGGAGTACGAGGGCATTCAGTACTTC
TRBV28,-,TRBJ1-4,16,TRBD1,CASSSAGGIPNEKLFF,TGTGCCAGCAGTTCGGCAGGGGGCATTCCTAATGAAAAACTGTTTTTT
TRBV18,-,TRBJ1-2,13,-,CASSETEFYGYTF,TGTGCCAGCTCAGAAACAGAGTTCTATGGCTACACCTTC
TRBV7-9,-,TRBJ2-7,12,-,CASSRSSYEQYF,TGTGCCAGCAGCCGTAGCTCCTACGAGCAGTACTTC
TRBV20-1,-,TRBJ2-5,11,-,CSASLGETQYF,TGCAGTGCTAGCTTGGGAGAGACCCAGTACTTC
TRBV27,-,TRBJ1-6,16,TRBD1,CASSPLGQGNNSPLHF,TGTGCCAGCAGTCCCCTGGGACAGGGAAATAATTCACCCCTCCACTTT
TRBV25-1,-,TRBJ2-5,15,-,CASSVKDWYQETQYF,TGTGCCAGCTCAGTAAAGGACTGGTACCAAGAGACCCAGTACTTC
TRBV12-5,-,TRBJ2-1,13,-,CASGLLGAHEQFF,TGTGCTAGTGGTTTGCTAGGGGCCCATGAGCAGTTCTTC
TRBV15,once,TRBJ1-5,15,-,CATSLDGRSNQPQHF,TGTGCCACCAGCCTCGACGGACGGAGCAATCAGCCCCAGCATTTT
TRBV5-1,-,TRBJ2-7,15,-,CASSLEVLPSYEQYF,TGCGCCAGCAGCTTGGAGGTGCTCCCCTCCTACGAGCAGTACTTC
TRBV10-3,-,TRBJ2-5,14,TRBD2,CAISKTSARETQYF,TGTGCCATCAGTAAAACTAGCGCCCGTGAGACCCAGTACTTC
TRBV6-1,-,TRBJ2-1,13,-,CASSEVHRDEQFF,TGTGCCAGCAGTGAAGTACACCGGGATGAGCAGTTCTTC
TRBV7-9,-,TRBJ2-5,15,-,CASSLILASQETQYF,TGTGCCAGCAGCTTAATTTTAGCGTCCCAAGAGACCCAGTACTTC
TRBV29-1,-,TRBJ2-5,10,-,CSVEGETQYF,TGCAGCGTTGAGGGTGAGACCCAGTACTTC
TRBV14,few,TRBJ1-1,14,-,CASSKGGIYTEAFF,TGTGCCAGCAGTAAGGGGGGAATTTACACTGAAGCTTTCTTT
TRBV6-5,-,TRBJ2-1,15,-,CASSYGGLVYNEQFF,TGTGCCAGCAGTTACGGCGGGTTAGTCTACAATGAGCAGTTCTTC
TRBV6-1,-,TRBJ1-1,13,TRBD1,CASAGQGGTEAFF,TGTGCCAGCGCCGGACAGGGGGGCACTGAAGCTTTCTTT
TRBV6-5,-,TRBJ2-5,15,TRBD2,CASSLGLAGVETQYF,TGTGCCAGCAGTTTGGGACTAGCGGGAGTTGAGACCCAGTACTTC
TRBV19,-,TRBJ1-6,15,TRBD1,CASSMSGGGESPLHF,TGTGCCAGTAGTATGAGTGGAGGGGGCGAGTCACCCCTCCACTTT
TRBV5-6,-,TRBJ2-3,16,-,CASSFKASAFTDTQYF,TGTGCCAGCAGCTTTAAGGCTAGCGCTTTCACAGATACGCAGTATTTT
TRBV5-6,-,TRBJ1-3,16,-,CASTLRGLQSGNTIYF,TGTGCCAGCACCCTGCGGGGACTACAATCTGGAAACACCATATATTTT
TRBV7-9,-,TRBJ2-7,13,-,CASSPGGYYEQYF,TGTGCCAGCAGCCCCGGAGGCTACTACGAGCAGTACTTC
TRBV21-1,-,TRBJ1-2,17,-,CASSKGGQGGGFFVYTF,TGTGCCAGCAGCAAAGGAGGACAGGGGGGAGGATTCTTTGTCTACACCTTC
TRBV6-1,-,TRBJ1-6,15,TRBD1,CASNLRDRTNSPLHF,TGTGCCAGCAATCTCCGGGACAGGACTAATTCACCCCTCCACTTT
TRBV25-1,-,TRBJ2-7,11,-,CASSEWYEQYF,TGTGCCAGCAGTGAATGGTACGAGCAGTACTTC
TRBV10-3,-,TRBJ1-5,15,TRBD1,CAISDGTGINQPQHF,TGTGCCATCAGTGACGGGACAGGGATCAATCAGCCCCAGCATTTT
TRBV7-9,-,TRBJ1-5,19,-,CASSESSGTSVYSNQPQHF,TGTGCCAGCAGCGAATCCTCCGGGACATCCGTCTATAGCAATCAGCCCCAGCATTTT
TRBV7-2,-,TRBJ1-6,15,-,CASSLGGTGNSPLHF,TGTGCCAGCAGCTTAGGGGGGACTGGGAATTCACCCCTCCACTTT
TRBV5-1,-,TRBJ2-7,12,-,CASTSTTYEQYF,TGCGCCAGCACGTCCACCACCTACGAGCAGTACTTC
TRBV9,-,TRBJ2-5,15,TRBD2,CASSVSGREGETQYF,TGTGCCAGCAGCGTTAGCGGGAGGGAAGGAGAGACCCAGTACTTC
TRBV6-1,-,TRBJ2-2,13,-,CASRALNTGELFF,TGTGCCAGCCGCGCTCTGAACACCGGGGAGCTGTTTTTT
TRBV5-5,-,TRBJ2-7,15,-,CASSLGLARTYEQYF,TGTGCCAGCAGCTTGGGGCTAGCGAGAACCTACGAGCAGTACTTC
TRBV29-1,-,TRBJ2-2,14,-,CSVFSLINTGELFF,TGCAGCGTCTTCTCTCTAATTAACACCGGGGAGCTGTTTTTT
TRBV5-1,-,TRBJ1-4,14,-,CASSGTGLGEKLFF,TGCGCCAGCAGTGGGACGGGGCTAGGTGAAAAACTGTTTTTT
TRBV13,-,TRBJ2-7,15,-,CASSLGDGVGNEQYF,TGTGCCAGCAGCTTAGGGGATGGGGTCGGGAACGAGCAGTACTTC
TRBV6-1,-,TRBJ2-2,14,-,CASSEAPSTGELFF,TGTGCCAGCAGTGAAGCGCCGAGTACCGGGGAGCTGTTTTTT
TRBV15,-,TRBJ1-5,13,-,CATSGTLDQPQHF,TGTGCCACCAGCGGGACACTGGATCAGCCCCAGCATTTT
TRBV4-3,-,TRBJ1-1,14,TRBD1,CASSHFTGDAEAFF,TGCGCCAGCAGCCATTTCACAGGGGATGCTGAAGCTTTCTTT
TRBV6-6,-,TRBJ1-2,15,-,CASVSYLEESRGYTF,TGTGCCAGCGTCAGCTATTTAGAGGAATCTAGGGGCTACACCTTC
TRBV6-6,-,TRBJ1-1,16,-,CASSYSDAGMNTEAFF,TGTGCCAGCAGTTACTCGGACGCCGGAATGAACACTGAAGCTTTCTTT
TRBV28,-,TRBJ2-7,12,-,CASSKTSYEQYF,TGTGCCAGCAGCAAGACATCCTACGAGCAGTACTTC
TRBV29-1,-,TRBJ2-3,16,-,CSVDRKLLGYTDTQYF,TGCAGCGTCGACCGAAAACTACTTGGGTACACAGATACGCAGTATTTT
TRBV18,-,TRBJ1-6,15,-,CASSPTGTSDSPLHF,TGTGCCAGCTCACCAACCGGGACATCGGATTCACCCCTCCACTTT
TRBV2,-,TRBJ1-2,13,-,CASSEYVSYGYTF,TGTGCCAGCAGTGAATATGTTTCCTATGGCTACACCTTC
TRBV18,-,TRBJ2-7,14,-,CASSPPLGLNEQYF,TGTGCCAGCTCACCACCGCTCGGATTGAACGAGCAGTACTTC
TRBV28,-,TRBJ2-3,14,-,CASSNGPGAGTQYF,TGTGCCAGCTCAAACGGTCCGGGAGCGGGTACGCAGTATTTT
TRBV4-3,-,TRBJ1-6,15,-,CASSQEALENSPLHF,TGCGCCAGCAGCCAAGAAGCCCTCGAGAATTCACCCCTCCACTTT
TRBV6-1,-,TRBJ2-7,13,-,CASSEVGGLEQYF,TGTGCCAGCAGTGAAGTGGGTGGGCTCGAGCAGTACTTC
TRBV27,-,TRBJ2-7,13,-,CASRPGHLYEQYF,TGTGCCAGCCGCCCAGGGCACCTCTACGAGCAGTACTTC
TRBV5-1,-,TRBJ1-3,17,-,CASSLGIPGHAGNTIYF,TGCGCCAGCAGCTTGGGGATTCCGGGACATGCTGGAAACACCATATATTTT